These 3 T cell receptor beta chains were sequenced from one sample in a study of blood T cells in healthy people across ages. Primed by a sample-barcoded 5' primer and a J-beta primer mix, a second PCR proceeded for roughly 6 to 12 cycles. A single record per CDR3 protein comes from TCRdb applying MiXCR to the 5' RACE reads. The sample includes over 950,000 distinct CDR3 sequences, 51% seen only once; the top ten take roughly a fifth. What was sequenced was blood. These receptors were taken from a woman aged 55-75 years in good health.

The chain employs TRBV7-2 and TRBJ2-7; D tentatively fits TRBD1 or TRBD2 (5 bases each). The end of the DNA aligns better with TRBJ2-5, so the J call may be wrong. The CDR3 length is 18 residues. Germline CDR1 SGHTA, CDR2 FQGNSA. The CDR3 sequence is CASSITATRRRGEETQYF. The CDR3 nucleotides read TGTGCCAGCAGCATTACGGCTACGCGGAGGAGAGGGGAAGAGACCCAGTACTTC.

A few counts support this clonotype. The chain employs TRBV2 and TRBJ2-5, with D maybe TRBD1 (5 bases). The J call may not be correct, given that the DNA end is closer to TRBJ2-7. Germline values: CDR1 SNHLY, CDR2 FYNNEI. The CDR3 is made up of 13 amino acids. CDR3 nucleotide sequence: TGTGCCACCGGAAACAGGATTCTTCGCGAGCAGTACTTC. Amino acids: CATGNRILREQYF.

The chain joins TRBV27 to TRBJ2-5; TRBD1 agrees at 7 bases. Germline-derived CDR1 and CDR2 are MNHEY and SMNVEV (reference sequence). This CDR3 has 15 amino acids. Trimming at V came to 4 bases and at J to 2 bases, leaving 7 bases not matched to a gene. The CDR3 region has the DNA TGTGCCAGCAGTTCCGGGACAGTTTCTCAAGAGACCCAGTACTTC. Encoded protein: CASSSGTVSQETQYF.